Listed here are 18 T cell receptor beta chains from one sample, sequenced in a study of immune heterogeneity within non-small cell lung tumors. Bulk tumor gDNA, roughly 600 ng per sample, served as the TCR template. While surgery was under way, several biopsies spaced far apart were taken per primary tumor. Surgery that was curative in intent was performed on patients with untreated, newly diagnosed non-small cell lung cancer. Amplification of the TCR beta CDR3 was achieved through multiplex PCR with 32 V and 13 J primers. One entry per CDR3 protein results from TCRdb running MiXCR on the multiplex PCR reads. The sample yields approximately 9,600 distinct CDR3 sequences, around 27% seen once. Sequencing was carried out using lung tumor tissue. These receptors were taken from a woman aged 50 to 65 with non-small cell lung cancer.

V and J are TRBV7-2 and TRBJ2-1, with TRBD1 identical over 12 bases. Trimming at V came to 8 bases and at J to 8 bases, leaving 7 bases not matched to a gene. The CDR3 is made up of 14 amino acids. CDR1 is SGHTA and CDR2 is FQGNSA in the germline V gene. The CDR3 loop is CASSGTGGMDEQFF. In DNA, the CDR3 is TGTGCCAGCTCCGGGACAGGGGGCATGGATGAGCAGTTCTTC.

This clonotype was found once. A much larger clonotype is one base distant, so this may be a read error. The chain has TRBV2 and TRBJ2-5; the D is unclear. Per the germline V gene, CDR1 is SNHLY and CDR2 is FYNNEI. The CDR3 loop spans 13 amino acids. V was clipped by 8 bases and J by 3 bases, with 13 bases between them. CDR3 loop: CASSGSSEETQYF. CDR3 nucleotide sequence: TGTGCCAGCTCGGGCAGTTCAGAAGAGACCCAGTACTTC.

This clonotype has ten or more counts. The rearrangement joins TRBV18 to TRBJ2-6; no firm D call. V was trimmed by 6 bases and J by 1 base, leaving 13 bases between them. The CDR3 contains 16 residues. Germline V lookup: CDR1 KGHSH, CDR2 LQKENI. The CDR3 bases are TGTGCCAGCTCCCGTCCGGTCGTATCTGGGGCCAACGTCCTGACTTTC. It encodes CASSRPVVSGANVLTF.

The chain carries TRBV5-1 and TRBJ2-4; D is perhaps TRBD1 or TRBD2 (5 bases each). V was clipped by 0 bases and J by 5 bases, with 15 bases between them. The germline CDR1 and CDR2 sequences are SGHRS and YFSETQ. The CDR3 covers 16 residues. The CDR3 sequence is CASSLGTHVGENIQYF. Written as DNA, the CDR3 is TGCGCCAGCAGCTTGGGTACACACGTGGGGGAAAACATTCAGTACTTC.

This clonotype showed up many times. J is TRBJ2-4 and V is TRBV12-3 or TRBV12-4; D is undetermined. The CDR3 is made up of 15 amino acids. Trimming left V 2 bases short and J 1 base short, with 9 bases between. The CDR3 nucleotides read TGTGCCAGCAGTTTAAAGGCCGGGGCCAAAAACATTCAGTACTTC. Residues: CASSLKAGAKNIQYF.

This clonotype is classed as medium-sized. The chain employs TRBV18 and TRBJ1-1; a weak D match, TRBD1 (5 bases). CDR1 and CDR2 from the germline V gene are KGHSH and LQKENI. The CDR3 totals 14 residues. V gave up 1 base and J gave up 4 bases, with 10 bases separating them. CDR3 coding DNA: TGTGCCAGCTCACCACATGCAGGGTCCACTGAAGCTTTCTTT. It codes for CASSPHAGSTEAFF.

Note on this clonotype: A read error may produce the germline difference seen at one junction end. The CDR3 region has the DNA TGTGACAGCAGCTTACGCCGGCAGCCGTTCCAGACCCAGTCCTTC. Protein: CDSSLRRQPFQTQSF. The rearrangement links TRBV7-6 to TRBJ2-5; D unclear. The CDR3 consists of 15 residues. From germline, CDR1 is SGHVS and CDR2 FNYEAQ.

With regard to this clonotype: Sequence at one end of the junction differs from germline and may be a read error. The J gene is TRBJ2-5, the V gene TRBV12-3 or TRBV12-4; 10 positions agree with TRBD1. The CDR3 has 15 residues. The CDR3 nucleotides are TGTGCCAACAGTTTAGCGGGGACAGGGGATGAGACCCAGTACTTC. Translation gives CANSLAGTGDETQYF.

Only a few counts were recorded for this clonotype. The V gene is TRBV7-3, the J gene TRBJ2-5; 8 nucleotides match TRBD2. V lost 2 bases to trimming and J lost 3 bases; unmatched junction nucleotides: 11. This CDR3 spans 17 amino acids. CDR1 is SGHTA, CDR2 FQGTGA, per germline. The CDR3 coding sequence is TGTGCCAGCAGCTTATACGGGGGGGGATCTCGGGAAGAGACCCAGTACTTC. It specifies CASSLYGGGSREETQYF. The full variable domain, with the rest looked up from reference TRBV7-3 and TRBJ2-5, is GAGVSQTPSNKVTEKGKYVELRCDPISGHTALYWYRQSLGQGPEFLIYFQGTGAADDSGLPNDRFFAVRPEGSVSTLKIQRTERGDSAVYLCASSLYGGGSREETQYFGPGTRLLVL.

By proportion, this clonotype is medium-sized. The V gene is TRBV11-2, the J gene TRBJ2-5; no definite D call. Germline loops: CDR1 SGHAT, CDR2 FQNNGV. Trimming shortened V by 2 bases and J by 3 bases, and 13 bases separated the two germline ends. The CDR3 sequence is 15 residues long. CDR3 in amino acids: CASSLTFHGKETQYF. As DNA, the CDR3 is TGTGCCAGCAGCTTAACTTTCCATGGAAAAGAGACCCAGTACTTC.

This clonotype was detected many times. CDR3 in DNA: TGCAGTGCTAGCGGGAGAAAGATCAATGAGCAGTTCTTC. Protein sequence: CSASGRKINEQFF. The chain recombines TRBV20-1 with TRBJ2-1, with TRBD2 as a possible D gene (6 bases). Trimming removed 3 bases at V and 6 bases at J, with 12 bases between. There are 13 residues in the CDR3. In germline, CDR1 is DFQATT, CDR2 SNEGSKA (reference sequence).

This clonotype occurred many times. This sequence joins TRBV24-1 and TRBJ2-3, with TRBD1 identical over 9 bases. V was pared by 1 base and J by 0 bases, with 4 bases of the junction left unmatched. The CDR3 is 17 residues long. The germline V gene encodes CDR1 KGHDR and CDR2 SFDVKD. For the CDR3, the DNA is TGTGCCACCAGTGATTTCCTGACAGGGGGAAGCACAGATACGCAGTATTTT. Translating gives CATSDFLTGGSTDTQYF.

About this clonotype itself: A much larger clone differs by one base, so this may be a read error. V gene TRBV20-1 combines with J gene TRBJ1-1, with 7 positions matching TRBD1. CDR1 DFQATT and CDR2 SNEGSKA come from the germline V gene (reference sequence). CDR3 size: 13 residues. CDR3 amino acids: CIAPDRENTEAFF. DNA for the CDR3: TGCATTGCTCCCGACAGGGAGAACACTGAAGCTTTCTTT.

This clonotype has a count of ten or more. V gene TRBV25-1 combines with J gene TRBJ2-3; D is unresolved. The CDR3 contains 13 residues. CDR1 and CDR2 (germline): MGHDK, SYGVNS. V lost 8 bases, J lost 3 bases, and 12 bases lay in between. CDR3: CASSHWITDTQYF. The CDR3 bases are TGTGCCAGCTCCCATTGGATTACAGATACGCAGTATTTT.

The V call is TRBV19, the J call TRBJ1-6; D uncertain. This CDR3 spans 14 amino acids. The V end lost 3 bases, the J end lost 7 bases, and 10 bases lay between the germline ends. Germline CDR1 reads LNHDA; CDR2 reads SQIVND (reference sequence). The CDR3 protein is CASSIAGDNSPLHF. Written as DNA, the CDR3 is TGTGCCAGTAGTATTGCAGGCGACAATTCACCCCTCCACTTT.

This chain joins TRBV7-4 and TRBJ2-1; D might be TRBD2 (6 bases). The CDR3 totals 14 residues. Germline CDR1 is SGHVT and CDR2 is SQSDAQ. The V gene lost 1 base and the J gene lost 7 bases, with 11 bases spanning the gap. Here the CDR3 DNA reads TGTGCCAGCAGCTTAGGTTCAGGGAGGAATGAGCAGTTCTTC. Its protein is CASSLGSGRNEQFF.

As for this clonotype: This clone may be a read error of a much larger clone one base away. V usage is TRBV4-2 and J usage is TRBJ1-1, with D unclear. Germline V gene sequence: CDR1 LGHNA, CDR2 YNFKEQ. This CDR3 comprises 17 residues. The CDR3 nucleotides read TGTGCCGGCAGCCAAGATTACAGCGGCATCGGGAACACTGAAGCTTTCTTT. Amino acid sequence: CAGSQDYSGIGNTEAFF.

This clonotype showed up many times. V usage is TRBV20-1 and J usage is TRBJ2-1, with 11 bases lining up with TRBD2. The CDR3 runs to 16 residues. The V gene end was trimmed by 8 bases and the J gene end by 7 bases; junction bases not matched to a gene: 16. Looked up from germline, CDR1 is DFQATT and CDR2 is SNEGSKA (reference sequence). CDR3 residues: CSPLGSLAGVGNEQFF. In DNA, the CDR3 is TGCAGTCCCTTGGGGTCACTAGCGGGAGTTGGTAATGAGCAGTTCTTC.